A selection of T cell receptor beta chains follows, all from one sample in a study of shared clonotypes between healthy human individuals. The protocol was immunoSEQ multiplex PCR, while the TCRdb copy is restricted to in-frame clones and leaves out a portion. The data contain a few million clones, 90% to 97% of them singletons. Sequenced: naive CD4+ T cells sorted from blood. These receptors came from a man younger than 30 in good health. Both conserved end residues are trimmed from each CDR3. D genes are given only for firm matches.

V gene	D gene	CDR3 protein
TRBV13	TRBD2	ASSLEGLAGAGETQY
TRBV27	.	ASSTNTRGKAF
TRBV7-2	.	ASSSNRDSHYEQY
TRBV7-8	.	ASPRESNTGELF
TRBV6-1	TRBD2	ASSRDYLYEQY
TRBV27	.	ASSLFRPTYNEQF
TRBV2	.	ASRDSTDTQY
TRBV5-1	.	ASSFHRDYEQF
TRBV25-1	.	ASSPQGGEAF
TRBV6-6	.	ASNTGGPGEKLF
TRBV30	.	AWSVRGGGIEKLF
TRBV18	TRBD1	ASSPGTGSEETQY
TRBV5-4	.	ASSLGGGSTDTQY
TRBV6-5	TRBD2	ASRGLAGSSYEQY
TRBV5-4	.	ASSFPGGDGYGYT
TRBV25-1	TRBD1	ASKPGRDRGTEAF
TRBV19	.	ASGLRGPGGYEQY
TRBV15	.	ATSRDEGIFSTYEQY
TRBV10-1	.	ASSEVPAGELF